These 21 T cell receptor beta chains came from one sample sequenced in a study of blood T cell repertoires in COVID-19. Sequencing used immunoSEQ multiplex PCR; TCRdb keeps in-frame clones, though not all of them. The profile shows 150,000 to 200,000 clones, 75% to 85% of them singletons. Sequenced input: peripheral blood. Source of these receptors: a human donor in a cohort sampled during active COVID-19.

The J gene is TRBJ1-5, the V gene TRBV28; 7 bases line up with TRBD1. The J segment lost 2 bases and the V segment lost 7 bases, leaving 11 bases of the junction unmatched. Germline CDR1 and CDR2: MDHEN and SYDVKM. The CDR3 sequence is 16 residues long. CDR3 nucleotides: TGTGCCAGCACTTCGGTTGGCGGACAGGGCAATCAGCCCCAGCATTTT. Protein: CASTSVGGQGNQPQHF.

With respect to this clone: The same CDR3 can be traced to other DNA sequences in this sample. The chain employs TRBV5-6 and TRBJ2-7; unclear D gene. V was trimmed by 0 bases and J by 1 base, leaving 5 bases between them. CDR1 is SGHDT and CDR2 is YYEEEE in the germline V gene. CDR3 length: 13 amino acids. CDR3 loop: CASSLGQSYEQYF. CDR3 DNA sequence: TGTGCCAGCAGCTTGGGCCAGTCCTACGAGCAGTACTTC.

The rearrangement uses TRBV6-5 and TRBJ1-4; tentatively, D is TRBD1 (6 bases). V was cut by 11 bases and J by 7 bases, with 17 bases left in between. The CDR3 extends over 13 amino acids. The V gene's germline CDR1 is MNHEY and CDR2 SVGAGI. This CDR3 reads CASVRPRGEKLFF. CDR3 DNA sequence: TGTGCCTCAGTCCGGCCCAGGGGTGAAAAACTGTTTTTT.

The genes are TRBV5-6 and TRBJ1-2, with TRBD1 matching 7 bases. Unmatched junction bases numbered 2, after V lost 4 bases and J lost 5 bases. Germline V gene data show CDR1 as SGHDT and CDR2 as YYEEEE. This CDR3 has 12 amino acids. The CDR3 DNA sequence: TGTGCCAGCAGCCTACAGGGGTATGGCTACACCTTC. This codes for CASSLQGYGYTF.

The chain recombines TRBV9 with TRBJ2-5; tentatively, D is TRBD2 (5 bases). This CDR3 contains 15 residues. Germline CDR1 SGDLS, CDR2 YYNGEE. V was pared by 4 bases and J by 2 bases, with 15 bases between. The CDR3 loop is CASSRGGGLQETQYF. The CDR3 DNA follows: TGTGCCAGCAGCAGAGGAGGAGGTTTGCAAGAGACCCAGTACTTC.

The chain is built from TRBV18 and TRBJ2-2; tentatively, D is TRBD1 (6 bases). Germline CDR1 is KGHSH and CDR2 is LQKENI. The CDR3 sequence is 16 residues long. V gave up 4 bases and J gave up 7 bases, with 19 bases separating them. The CDR3 region is CASSHQGPLNGGELFF. CDR3 in DNA: TGTGCCAGCTCACACCAGGGGCCGTTGAACGGCGGGGAGCTGTTTTTT.

Of note for this clone: This specimen includes other DNA sequences encoding the same CDR3. The chain recombines TRBV30 with TRBJ2-1; D unclear. Between the trimmed V and J ends, which lost 0 bases and 2 bases, there was a span of 5 bases. CDR3 length: 13 residues. Per the germline V gene, CDR1 is GTSNPN and CDR2 is SVGIG (reference sequence). CDR3 nucleotide sequence: TGTGCCTGGAGTGTTTCAGCCTACAATGAGCAGTTCTTC. It encodes CAWSVSAYNEQFF.

This clone turned up a few times. V and J are TRBV7-2 and TRBJ1-2; 8 bases match TRBD1. This CDR3 region has 14 residues. Germline CDR1 and CDR2: SGHTA and FQGNSA. V dropped 3 bases and J dropped 7; count of bases not matched to a gene: 7. The CDR3 region is CASSFDRGVGGYTF. The CDR3 bases are TGTGCCAGCAGCTTTGACAGGGGCGTTGGTGGCTACACCTTC. The full variable domain, in which reference TRBV7-2 and TRBJ1-2 provide the parts outside the CDR3, is GAGVSQSPSNKVTEKGKDVELRCDPISGHTALYWYRQSLGQGLEFLIYFQGNSAPDKSGLPSDRFSAERTGGSVSTLTIQRTQQEDSAVYLCASSFDRGVGGYTFGSGTRLTVV.

The chain has TRBV29-1 and TRBJ1-6; 8 bases are shared with TRBD1. The germline gives CDR1 SQVTM, CDR2 ANQGSEA. The CDR3 length is 13 residues. V lost 6 bases to trimming and J lost 6 bases; unmatched junction nucleotides: 4. The CDR3 DNA is TGCAGCGTGTCAGGGGGCTTTAATTCACCCCTCCACTTT. The encoded protein is CSVSGGFNSPLHF.

This chain connects TRBV11-3 to TRBJ1-1, with D possibly matching TRBD1 (6 bases). CDR3 length: 15 residues. Germline CDR1 reads SGHNT; CDR2 reads YENEEA. V was clipped by 5 bases and J by 1 base, with 14 bases between them. CDR3 DNA: TGTGCCAGCAGCCTGGGGGACATGGGGAACACTGAAGCTTTCTTT. Translating it yields CASSLGDMGNTEAFF.

The rearrangement joins TRBV12-3 or TRBV12-4 to TRBJ1-1; tentatively, D is TRBD1 (5 bases). The CDR3 runs 13 residues. Trimming shortened V by 6 bases and J by 0 bases, and 8 bases separated the two germline ends. The CDR3 protein is CASRRQLNTEAFF. The CDR3 coding sequence is TGTGCCAGCAGGAGACAGTTGAACACTGAAGCTTTCTTT.

This clone turned up a few times. The chain joins TRBV19 to TRBJ2-5; 8 nucleotides align to TRBD2. The CDR3 consists of 15 residues. Germline CDR1 reads LNHDA; CDR2 reads SQIVND (reference sequence). The V and J ends lost 4 bases and 4 bases, in that order; junction bases with no gene match: 8. This CDR3 reads CASSTGDLAGETQYF. The CDR3 nucleotides are TGTGCCAGTAGTACGGGGGACCTAGCGGGAGAGACCCAGTACTTC.

This rearrangement joins TRBV11-2 to TRBJ2-5; the D gene is possibly TRBD1 (7 bases). Trimming pared 5 bases from V and 5 bases from J, leaving 12 bases between. This CDR3 has 13 amino acids. CDR1 and CDR2 from the germline V gene are SGHAT and FQNNGV. Here the CDR3 reads CASSPTGRETQYF. CDR3 DNA sequence: TGTGCCAGCAGCCCGACAGGGAGGGAGACCCAGTACTTC.

The chain couples TRBV3-1 (or the pseudogene TRBV3-2) to TRBJ2-5; 8 positions match TRBD1. V lost 2 bases to trimming and J lost 3 bases; unmatched junction nucleotides: 2. Looked up from germline, CDR1 is LGHDT and CDR2 is YNNKEL (reference sequence). This CDR3 comprises 14 residues. Here the CDR3 DNA reads TGTGCCAGCAGCCAACAGGGGGCTGAAGAGACCCAGTACTTC. Protein product: CASSQQGAEETQYF.

The V gene is TRBV3-1 (or the pseudogene TRBV3-2), the J gene TRBJ2-7; 12 nucleotides line up with TRBD2. CDR3 length: 14 residues. V was pared by 4 bases and J by 6 bases, with 4 bases of the junction left unmatched. Germline assignment: CDR1 LGHDT and CDR2 YNNKEL (reference sequence). Here the CDR3 reads CASSPLAGGREQYF. DNA for the CDR3: TGTGCCAGCAGCCCTCTAGCGGGGGGGCGCGAGCAGTACTTC.

With respect to this clone: Compared with germline, one end of the junction differs, possibly owing to a read error. The V gene is TRBV6-1, the J gene TRBJ1-2, with TRBD1 matching 8 bases. The CDR3 spans 14 residues. CDR1 MNHNS and CDR2 SASEGT come from the germline V gene. The CDR3 sequence: CASREDRGGYGYTF. CDR3 nucleotide sequence: TGTGCCAGCAGGGAAGACAGGGGTGGGTACGGCTACACCTTC.

The chain is built from TRBV7-6 and TRBJ1-1; 10 nucleotides agree with TRBD1. The J segment lost 11 bases and the V segment lost 4 bases, leaving 4 bases of the junction unmatched. This CDR3 comprises 12 residues. The germline V gene has CDR1 SGHVS and CDR2 FNYEAQ. The CDR3 coding sequence is TGTGCCAGCAGCTCGGACAGGGGGGGTGCTTTCTTT. Its translation: CASSSDRGGAFF.

This clone was counted between two and nine times. The chain joins TRBV7-2 to TRBJ2-1, with 10 bases fitting TRBD2. The CDR3 is made up of 16 amino acids. Unmatched junction bases numbered 5, after V lost 1 base and J lost 5 bases. Germline V CDR1 and CDR2: SGHTA, FQGNSA. Here the CDR3 reads CASSLVSGGANNEQFF. The CDR3 DNA is TGTGCCAGCAGCTTAGTCAGCGGGGGGGCTAACAATGAGCAGTTCTTC.

The CDR3 sequence is CASARQGSEAFF. CDR3 DNA: TGTGCCAGCGCCCGACAGGGATCTGAAGCTTTCTTT. The rearrangement uses TRBV11-3 and TRBJ1-1, with TRBD1 identical over 7 bases. This CDR3 comprises 12 residues. Per the germline V gene, CDR1 is SGHNT and CDR2 is YENEEA. V trimming: 8 bases; J trimming: 6 bases; junction bases outside the gene matches: 6. Together with reference TRBV11-3 and TRBJ1-1, the CDR3 gives the full variable domain: EAGVVQSPRYKIIEKKQPVAFWCNPISGHNTLYWYLQNLGQGPELLIRYENEEAVDDSQLPKDRFSAERLKGVDSTLKIQPAELGDSAVYLCASARQGSEAFFGQGTRLTVV.

The chain employs TRBV5-4 and TRBJ2-1, with D possibly being TRBD1 (7 bases). Germline lookup yields CDR1 SGHNT and CDR2 YYREEE (reference sequence). The CDR3 spans 16 residues. The V end lost 4 bases, the J end lost 0 bases, and 14 bases lay between the germline ends. The CDR3 DNA reads TGTGCCAGCAGCCAGGGGGGCGGGACCTCCTACAATGAGCAGTTCTTC. Protein: CASSQGGGTSYNEQFF.

A single count supports this clone. The DNA for the CDR3 is TGTGCCAGCAGCTTGAGCGGAGGGATGCAAGAGACCCAGTACTTC. Amino acid sequence: CASSLSGGMQETQYF. The rearrangement joins TRBV9 to TRBJ2-5; maybe TRBD2 (6 bases). V lost 4 bases and J lost 2, with 15 bases in between. The CDR3 has 15 residues. The V gene's germline CDR1 is SGDLS and CDR2 YYNGEE.